These 12 T cell receptor beta chains were sequenced from one sample in a study of OX40 agonist ivuxolimab in advanced cancers. The protocol was immunoSEQ multiplex PCR, while the TCRdb copy is restricted to in-frame clones and leaves out a portion. The sample includes about 15,000 clones, 70% of them seen just once. Sample: CD4+ or CD8+ T cells sorted from blood, taken in a trial of the OX40 agonist ivuxolimab. These receptors all come from an adult with an advanced solid tumor such as melanoma, head and neck, liver or kidney cancer.

V gene TRBV9 combines with J gene TRBJ2-1; 10 bases match TRBD2. The CDR3 has 14 residues. V dropped 0 bases and J dropped 8; count of bases not matched to a gene: 2. Germline CDR1 and CDR2: SGDLS and YYNGEE. Written as DNA, the CDR3 is TGTGCCAGCAGCGTAGGGCTAGCGGGAGATGAGCAGTTCTTC. It yields the protein CASSVGLAGDEQFF.

The chain employs TRBV4-1 and TRBJ2-3; D is undetermined. Trimming pared 0 bases from V and 1 base from J, leaving 5 bases between. CDR1 MGHRA and CDR2 YSYEKL come from the germline V gene. The CDR3 runs 14 residues. The CDR3 DNA is TGCGCCAGCAGCCAAGATCGGGGCACAGATACGCAGTATTTT. Protein sequence: CASSQDRGTDTQYF.

J is TRBJ2-7 and V is TRBV4-1; TRBD1 might be the D (6 bases). Germline lookup yields CDR1 MGHRA and CDR2 YSYEKL. The CDR3 has 14 residues. V shed 5 bases and J shed 6 bases, with 17 bases lying between them. CDR3 in amino acids: CASSSGTYISEQYF. The CDR3 DNA reads as TGCGCCAGCAGCTCCGGGACATATATTTCCGAGCAGTACTTC.

This clone was observed a few times. This sequence joins TRBV27 and TRBJ1-3, with no clear D. Trimming removed 5 bases from V and 1 base from J, with 9 bases in between. CDR1 is MNHEY and CDR2 is SMNVEV in the germline V gene (reference sequence). This CDR3 is 14 amino acids long. The CDR3 region is CASSPDGSGNTIYF. CDR3 nucleotide sequence: TGTGCCAGCAGTCCTGACGGGTCTGGAAACACCATATATTTT.

The V gene is TRBV20-1, the J gene TRBJ1-5; D gene ambiguous. V lost 6 bases and J 11 bases, leaving 14 bases between the germline ends. In germline, CDR1 is DFQATT, CDR2 SNEGSKA (reference sequence). CDR3 length: 11 amino acids. The CDR3 loop reads CSAAEGKAQHF. The DNA for the CDR3 is TGCAGTGCCGCAGAAGGGAAGGCCCAGCATTTT.

V and J are TRBV5-4 and TRBJ2-1; 9 bases line up with TRBD2. Germline V gene sequence: CDR1 SGHNT, CDR2 YYREEE (reference sequence). The CDR3 extends over 15 amino acids. V trimming: 1 base; J trimming: 6 bases; junction bases outside the gene matches: 5. CDR3 bases: TGTGCCAGCAGCTTGTTTCTAGCGGGGCCCAATGAGCAGTTCTTC. This sequence encodes CASSLFLAGPNEQFF.

The chain employs TRBV28 and TRBJ2-7; TRBD2 matches 10 bases. Germline lookup yields CDR1 MDHEN and CDR2 SYDVKM. Germline trimming cut 7 bases from V and 1 base from J; bases unmatched to any gene: 10. This CDR3 comprises 16 residues. The chain's CDR3 is CASTSRSGRMSYEQYF. CDR3 sequence (DNA): TGTGCCAGCACCAGCCGTAGCGGGAGGATGTCCTACGAGCAGTACTTC.

The chain combines TRBV28 with TRBJ2-3; TRBD2 aligns across 8 bases. V trimming: 6 bases; J trimming: 2 bases; junction bases outside the gene matches: 4. CDR1 is MDHEN, CDR2 SYDVKM, per germline. The CDR3 has 14 residues. The CDR3 region is CASSTLADTDTQYF. DNA for the CDR3: TGTGCCAGCAGCACACTAGCGGACACAGATACGCAGTATTTT.

CDR3 bases: TGTGCCAGTAGTATAGTCAAATCACAAAGTCGGGCCAACGTCCTGACTTTC. Protein product: CASSIVKSQSRANVLTF. This chain uses TRBV19 with TRBJ2-6; D gene uncertain. The V and J ends lost 1 base and 5 bases respectively, with 15 bases between them. Germline V gene lookup returns CDR1 LNHDA and CDR2 SQIVND (reference sequence). The CDR3 runs to 17 residues.

The CDR3, as DNA: TGTGCCAGCAGCTTGGGGCTGGAAAACAATGAGCAGTTCTTC. It translates to CASSLGLENNEQFF. This chain uses TRBV5-4 with TRBJ2-1, with unresolved D. The CDR3 is 14 amino acids. The V end lost 0 bases, the J end lost 5 bases, and 9 bases lay between the germline ends. Germline CDR1 is SGHNT and CDR2 is YYREEE (reference sequence).

The chain combines TRBV11-2 with TRBJ2-1; 8 nucleotides line up with TRBD2. CDR3 size: 14 residues. Germline trimming cut 5 bases from V and 8 bases from J; bases unmatched to any gene: 8. Germline V gene lookup returns CDR1 SGHAT and CDR2 FQNNGV. This CDR3 reads CASSPGTSLHEQFF. Here the CDR3 DNA reads TGTGCCAGCAGCCCGGGGACTAGTTTGCATGAGCAGTTCTTC.

In its sample, this clone was seen a few times. The chain is built from TRBV7-9 and TRBJ2-1; D unclear. Germline CDR1 is SEHNR and CDR2 is FQNEAQ (reference sequence). The CDR3 covers 12 residues. Trimming shortened V by 4 bases and J by 3 bases, and 4 bases separated the two germline ends. In nucleotides, the CDR3 is TGTGCCAGCAGCTCTCACTACAATGAGCAGTTCTTC. Its translation: CASSSHYNEQFF.